The 13 T cell receptor beta chains presented below share a single source sample, sequenced in a study of blood T cell repertoires in COVID-19. The table came from immunoSEQ multiplex PCR; TCRdb's copy has only in-frame clones and leaves some out. The sample lists 100,000 to 150,000 clones, around 70% seen once, with around 5.9% in the top ten. Sequenced material: peripheral blood. The receptors originated from a man between 60 and 75 years old with acute or convalescent COVID-19.

The chain is built from TRBV5-8 and TRBJ2-1; 10 nucleotides line up with TRBD2. V dropped 5 bases and J dropped 4; count of bases not matched to a gene: 9. The CDR3 spans 16 residues. Germline values: CDR1 SGHTS, CDR2 YDEGEE. Here the CDR3 DNA reads TGTGCCAGCAGACTGGAGCGGGAGGGGGCTTACAATGAGCAGTTCTTC. The encoded protein is CASRLEREGAYNEQFF.

CDR3 protein: CASSLAGFGYGYTF. The CDR3 region has the DNA TGTGCCAGCAGCTTGGCAGGGTTTGGCTATGGCTACACCTTC. The chain has TRBV5-6 and TRBJ1-2; a possible D gene is TRBD1 (5 bases). The V gene's germline CDR1 is SGHDT and CDR2 YYEEEE. V was trimmed by 0 bases and J by 4 bases, leaving 10 bases between them. There are 14 residues in the CDR3. The full variable domain, completed using reference TRBV5-6 and TRBJ1-2, is DAGVTQSPTHLIKTRGQQVTLRCSPKSGHDTVSWYQQALGQGPQFIFQYYEEEERQRGNFPDRFSGHQFPNYSSELNVNALLLGDSALYLCASSLAGFGYGYTFGSGTRLTVV.

This clone was recorded once. CDR3 loop: CASSVGRGNTEAFF. In DNA form, the CDR3 reads TGTGCCAGCTCAGTAGGCCGGGGTAACACTGAAGCTTTCTTT. This chain uses TRBV18 with TRBJ1-1, with D hard to call. V was clipped by 5 bases and J by 2 bases, with 12 bases between them. The CDR3 is made up of 14 amino acids. The germline gives CDR1 KGHSH, CDR2 LQKENI.

The chain uses TRBV5-1 and TRBJ2-7; TRBD1 matches at 9 bases. From germline, CDR1 is SGHRS and CDR2 YFSETQ. This CDR3 is 16 amino acids long. V lost 3 bases to trimming and J lost 4 bases; unmatched junction nucleotides: 11. The CDR3 nucleotides are TGCGCCAGCAGCTCAACCCCGGGACAGGGATCTTACGAGCAGTACTTC. Translated, it gives CASSSTPGQGSYEQYF. Together with reference TRBV5-1 and TRBJ2-7, the CDR3 gives the full variable domain: KAGVTQTPRYLIKTRGQQVTLSCSPISGHRSVSWYQQTPGQGLQFLFEYFSETQRNKGNFPGRFSGRQFSNSRSEMNVSTLELGDSALYLCASSSTPGQGSYEQYFGPGTRLTVT.

The J gene is TRBJ1-2, the V gene TRBV30; a possible D gene is TRBD1 (5 bases). The V end was cut by 2 bases, the J end by 3 bases, with 10 bases between. The germline V gene has CDR1 GTSNPN and CDR2 SVGIG (reference sequence). The CDR3 covers 13 residues. The CDR3 bases are TGTGCCTGGAGTCCTGACAGTTACTATGGCTACACCTTC. Protein: CAWSPDSYYGYTF.

This sequence joins TRBV5-1 and TRBJ2-1, with TRBD1 matching 8 bases. Germline values: CDR1 SGHRS, CDR2 YFSETQ. There are 14 residues in the CDR3. Losses at the gene ends were 5 bases for V and 0 bases for J; bases not matched to a gene: 1. CDR3 bases: TGCGCCAGCAGAGGACAGGGCTCCTACAATGAGCAGTTCTTC. It codes for CASRGQGSYNEQFF.

This clone has just a few counts. The CDR3 region is CASSPSGTRANTEAFF. CDR3 nucleotides: TGTGCCAGCAGCCCCAGCGGTACCAGAGCGAACACTGAAGCTTTCTTT. The genes are TRBV11-3 and TRBJ1-1; D is ambiguous. With 5 bases removed from V and 1 base from J, the gap between germline ends came to 17 bases. The CDR3 loop spans 16 amino acids. Germline V gene sequence: CDR1 SGHNT, CDR2 YENEEA.

Only a few counts were recorded for this clone. The chain carries TRBV6-1 and TRBJ2-7; D possibly corresponds to TRBD1 (6 bases). CDR1 and CDR2 (germline): MNHNS, SASEGT. This CDR3 contains 14 residues. Trimming left V 3 bases short and J 3 bases short, with 12 bases between. In nucleotides, the CDR3 is TGTGCCAGCAGTGAGGGACATAGCCACTACGAGCAGTACTTC. Amino acids: CASSEGHSHYEQYF.

This chain links TRBV12-3 or TRBV12-4 with TRBJ2-5; D is ambiguous. The CDR3 has 13 residues. V lost 2 bases and J lost 7, with 11 bases in between. In DNA form, the CDR3 reads TGTGCCAGCAGTTTAAGAGAAGGAGTGACCCAGTACTTC. Translated: CASSLREGVTQYF.

The chain uses TRBV7-7 and TRBJ2-1; D may be TRBD2 (5 bases). V lost 1 base and J lost 0, with 7 bases in between. Germline CDR1 is SSHAT and CDR2 is FNYEAQ (reference sequence). There are 15 residues in the CDR3. CDR3: CASSLERSSYNEQFF. DNA of the CDR3: TGTGCCAGCAGCTTAGAGCGGAGCTCCTACAATGAGCAGTTCTTC.

The V gene is TRBV5-8, the J gene TRBJ2-3, with D possibly matching TRBD1 (6 bases). This CDR3 has 16 residues. Trimming pared 4 bases from V and 2 bases from J, leaving 17 bases between. The germline CDR1 and CDR2 sequences are SGHTS and YDEGEE. The CDR3 is CASSQGLRFLTDTQYF. The CDR3 DNA sequence: TGTGCCAGCAGCCAGGGGCTCCGTTTTCTCACAGATACGCAGTATTTT.

This chain connects TRBV4-2 to TRBJ1-2, with 7 bases matching TRBD1. CDR1 LGHNA and CDR2 YNFKEQ come from the germline V gene. V was clipped by 3 bases and J by 2 bases; unmatched bases: 6. The CDR3 has 15 amino acids. The CDR3 DNA is TGTGCCAGCAGCCAGCCGGGACAGCGAAACTATGGCTACACCTTC. This gives the protein CASSQPGQRNYGYTF.

The sample holds one count of this clone. The V and J genes are TRBV5-1 and TRBJ2-3; D is undetermined. The CDR3 covers 13 residues. V dropped 1 base and J dropped 5 bases, with 8 bases sitting between them. CDR1 and CDR2 (germline): SGHRS, YFSETQ. For the CDR3, the DNA is TGCGCCAGCAGCTTGAACCGGGTAGATACGCAGTATTTT. Translated: CASSLNRVDTQYF.